The 32 T cell receptor beta chains below all came from one sample that was sequenced in a study of blood T cell repertoires in COVID-19. Assay: immunoSEQ multiplex PCR; the TCRdb copy retains only in-frame clones and omits some. This table holds around 150,000 clones, about 85% found once. Specimen: peripheral blood. The receptors here all came from a woman aged 60 to 75 with COVID-19, enrolled during active disease.

The V gene is TRBV24-1, the J gene TRBJ2-3; D perhaps matches TRBD2 (5 bases). Germline values: CDR1 KGHDR, CDR2 SFDVKD. This CDR3 is built from 13 residues. Trimming took 7 bases from V and 4 from J, leaving 11 bases between them. DNA for the CDR3: TGTGCCACCAGGCCTGACGGGGCAGATACGCAGTATTTT. Protein product: CATRPDGADTQYF.

The rearrangement links TRBV18 to TRBJ1-5, with D maybe TRBD1 (5 bases). With 2 bases removed from V and 0 bases from J, the gap between germline ends came to 8 bases. Per the germline V gene, CDR1 is KGHSH and CDR2 is LQKENI. The CDR3 covers 15 residues. The CDR3 nucleotides read TGTGCCAGCTCACCAACAGGTAATAGCAATCAGCCCCAGCATTTT. It is translated as CASSPTGNSNQPQHF.

The rearrangement links TRBV7-2 to TRBJ1-2; weak D call: TRBD1 (5 bases). V lost 1 base, J lost 2 bases, and 8 bases lay in between. From germline, CDR1 is SGHTA and CDR2 FQGNSA. This CDR3 contains 14 residues. CDR3 loop: CASSLGRGNYGYTF. The CDR3 nucleotides read TGTGCCAGCAGCTTAGGAAGGGGAAACTATGGCTACACCTTC.

The chain recombines TRBV2 with TRBJ1-5; D might be TRBD1 (5 bases). Germline V gives CDR1 SNHLY, CDR2 FYNNEI. This CDR3 spans 15 amino acids. V was shortened by 5 bases and J by 0 bases, with 11 bases between the two germline ends. The CDR3 DNA is TGTGCCAGCAGTCCCGACAGCTATAGCAATCAGCCCCAGCATTTT. It is translated as CASSPDSYSNQPQHF.

The chain joins TRBV27 to TRBJ1-2; 7 bases align to TRBD1. The CDR3 contains 13 residues. Germline CDR1 is MNHEY and CDR2 is SMNVEV (reference sequence). V lost 5 bases and J lost 8; bases outside the gene matches: 8. In DNA form, the CDR3 reads TGTGCCAGCAGTAAAGACAGGGATTTGGGCTACACCTTC. Its translation is CASSKDRDLGYTF.

The genes are TRBV10-3 and TRBJ1-1; weak D call: TRBD1 (6 bases). The germline gives CDR1 ENHRY, CDR2 SYGVKD. Trimming removed 7 bases at V and 1 base at J, with 10 bases between. There are 13 residues in the CDR3. CDR3 sequence reads: CAINRQANTEAFF. CDR3 bases: TGTGCCATCAACCGACAGGCGAACACTGAAGCTTTCTTT.

V usage is TRBV3-1 (or the pseudogene TRBV3-2) and J usage is TRBJ1-2; D not certain. Trimming left V 2 bases short and J 7 bases short, with 14 bases between. The CDR3 length is 14 residues. CDR1 is LGHDT, CDR2 YNNKEL, per germline (reference sequence). The CDR3 DNA reads TGTGCCAGCAGCCAAAATGCGGGAAAGGGTGGCTACACCTTC. It codes for CASSQNAGKGGYTF.

The chain couples TRBV6-2 or TRBV6-3 to TRBJ1-5; weak D call: TRBD1 (5 bases). Trimming shortened V by 2 bases and J by 0 bases, and 5 bases separated the two germline ends. From germline, CDR1 is MNHEY and CDR2 SVGEGT. This CDR3 is built from 14 residues. The CDR3 reads CASSYRGSNQPQHF. As DNA, the CDR3 is TGTGCCAGCAGTTACAGGGGTAGCAATCAGCCCCAGCATTTT.

J is TRBJ1-3 and V is TRBV18, with D tentatively TRBD1 (6 bases). With 5 bases removed from V and 4 bases from J, the gap between germline ends came to 18 bases. The germline CDR1 and CDR2 sequences are KGHSH and LQKENI. This CDR3 has 16 residues. For the CDR3, the DNA is TGTGCCAGCTCATCCCAGGGGCATGGGCTGGGAAACACCATATATTTT. Protein product: CASSSQGHGLGNTIYF. The entire variable domain, with the rest obtained from reference TRBV18 and TRBJ1-3, is as follows: NAGVMQNPRHLVRRRGQEARLRCSPMKGHSHVYWYRQLPEEGLKFMVYLQKENIIDESGMPKERFSAEFPKEGPSILRIQQVVRGDSAAYFCASSSQGHGLGNTIYFGEGSWLTVV.

With regard to this clone: Distinct nucleotide sequences in the sample also encode this CDR3. V usage is TRBV15 and J usage is TRBJ1-2; no clear D gene. Germline V lookup: CDR1 LNHNV, CDR2 YYDKDF (reference sequence). The CDR3 spans 12 residues. V was cut by 0 bases and J by 8 bases, with 7 bases left in between. The CDR3 here is CATSRERRGYTF. CDR3 coding DNA: TGTGCCACCAGCAGAGAACGGAGGGGCTACACCTTC.

J is TRBJ1-4 and V is TRBV19; TRBD1 matches at 9 bases. Trimming at V came to 5 bases and at J to 3 bases, leaving 7 bases not matched to a gene. This CDR3 is 16 amino acids long. The V gene's germline CDR1 is LNHDA and CDR2 SQIVND (reference sequence). The CDR3 here is CASSQQGAMSNEKLFF. CDR3 nucleotide sequence: TGTGCCAGTAGTCAACAGGGGGCGATGTCTAATGAAAAACTGTTTTTT.

This chain uses TRBV3-1 (or the pseudogene TRBV3-2) with TRBJ1-3; no clear D. CDR3 length: 16 residues. Trimming took off 4 bases at V and 0 bases at J, with 13 bases between the two ends. The V gene's germline CDR1 is LGHDT and CDR2 YNNKEL (reference sequence). The CDR3 sequence is CASSRGGSSSGNTIYF. The DNA for the CDR3 is TGTGCCAGCAGCCGGGGAGGATCAAGCTCTGGAAACACCATATATTTT.

CDR3 coding DNA: TGTGCCAGCAGTGCCCTAACAGGGTTGATCAATCAGCCCCAGCATTTT. As protein: CASSALTGLINQPQHF. The chain uses TRBV27 and TRBJ1-5; TRBD1 might be the D (6 bases). The CDR3 loop spans 16 amino acids. The germline V and J ends were trimmed by 5 bases and 3 bases, with 17 bases remaining between them. CDR1 and CDR2 from the germline V gene are MNHEY and SMNVEV (reference sequence).

The chain has TRBV10-2 and TRBJ1-6; 9 bases are a match to TRBD1. V lost 6 bases and J lost 9; bases outside the gene matches: 9. Germline V CDR1 and CDR2: WSHSY, SAAADI. The CDR3 is made up of 15 amino acids. CDR3 nucleotide sequence: TGCGCCAGCAGAACCGGGACAGGGCCGGGTTCACCCCTCCACTTT. Translating it yields CASRTGTGPGSPLHF.

This clone was seen just once. The genes are TRBV18 and TRBJ2-3, with unresolved D. The ends were cut back, 6 bases at V and 5 bases at J, with 15 bases in the middle. CDR3 size: 14 residues. CDR1 is KGHSH and CDR2 is LQKENI in the germline V gene. The CDR3 nucleotides are TGTGCCAGCTCCCAGAGTGGTCCGGGAGATACGCAGTATTTT. Protein: CASSQSGPGDTQYF.

About this clone: Germline is not matched at one junction end, which may reflect a read error. The chain employs TRBV13 and TRBJ1-5; 7 nucleotides agree with TRBD1. The CDR3 covers 14 residues. Germline V gene data show CDR1 as PRHDT and CDR2 as FYEKMQ (reference sequence). The CDR3 region has the DNA TGTGCCAGCAGTTTAGGACAGGTCGGGCAGCCCCAGCATTTT. This sequence encodes CASSLGQVGQPQHF.

The chain couples TRBV3-1 (or the pseudogene TRBV3-2) to TRBJ1-5; the D gene is possibly TRBD1 (5 bases). V was clipped by 3 bases and J by 7 bases, with 13 bases between them. CDR1 is LGHDT, CDR2 YNNKEL, per germline (reference sequence). There are 14 residues in the CDR3. The CDR3 protein is CASSHSTAGQPQHF. The CDR3 coding sequence is TGTGCCAGCAGCCATTCCACGGCAGGGCAGCCCCAGCATTTT.

V is TRBV5-1 and J is TRBJ1-2, with TRBD1 matching over 8 bases. Germline V gene data show CDR1 as SGHRS and CDR2 as YFSETQ. V gave up 0 bases and J gave up 8 bases; unmatched junction bases: 6. This CDR3 has 14 amino acids. Here the CDR3 DNA reads TGCGCCAGCAGCTTGGGGACAGGGCCCGAGGGCTACACCTTC. This encodes CASSLGTGPEGYTF.

This clone has a handful of counts. The chain uses TRBV7-8 and TRBJ1-1; no reliable D call. Deletions cut 2 bases from V and 2 bases from J, with 15 bases between. Germline assignment: CDR1 SGHVS and CDR2 FQNEAQ. The CDR3 contains 16 residues. The CDR3 DNA follows: TGTGCCAGCAGCTTACCCCCCAGGCCAGCAAACACTGAAGCTTTCTTT. Translated, it gives CASSLPPRPANTEAFF.

This sequence joins TRBV6-5 and TRBJ2-1, with TRBD1 as a possible D gene (5 bases). The V end was cut by 4 bases, the J end by 0 bases, with 10 bases between. The CDR3 is made up of 15 amino acids. Germline assignment: CDR1 MNHEY and CDR2 SVGAGI. In DNA form, the CDR3 reads TGTGCCAGCAGTTTACGACAGAACTCCTACAATGAGCAGTTCTTC. It is translated as CASSLRQNSYNEQFF.

This clone was seen only a few times. The genes are TRBV19 and TRBJ1-6, with D uncertain. Per germline, CDR1 LNHDA and CDR2 SQIVND (reference sequence). Trimming took off 5 bases at V and 7 bases at J, with 15 bases between the two ends. The CDR3 loop spans 15 amino acids. CDR3 region: CASSSISVLNSPLHF. In DNA, the CDR3 is TGTGCCAGTAGTTCCATAAGCGTCTTAAATTCACCCCTCCACTTT. The whole variable domain, filled in from reference TRBV19 and TRBJ1-6, reads DGGITQSPKYLFRKEGQNVTLSCEQNLNHDAMYWYRQDPGQGLRLIYYSQIVNDFQKGDIAEGYSVSREKKESFPLTVTSAQKNPTAFYLCASSSISVLNSPLHFGNGTRLTVT.

The chain uses TRBV24-1 and TRBJ2-2; the D gene is possibly TRBD2 (5 bases). Germline assignment: CDR1 KGHDR and CDR2 SFDVKD. V lost 8 bases, J lost 2 bases, and 14 bases lay in between. CDR3 length equals 15 residues. The CDR3 nucleotides are TGTGCCACCATCAGCGGCAAGGATAACACCGGGGAGCTGTTTTTT. Translation: CATISGKDNTGELFF.

This clone came up once. The sample carries other DNA sequences with the same CDR3. CDR3 DNA: TGTGCCAGCAGCCAAGGTCGCGGTCCCTACGAGCAGTACTTC. As protein: CASSQGRGPYEQYF. The chain joins TRBV14 to TRBJ2-7, with unresolved D. Germline V gene data show CDR1 as SGHDN and CDR2 as FVKESK. The CDR3 is 14 residues long. The V end lost 1 base, the J end lost 2 bases, and 9 bases lay between the germline ends.

In its sample, this clone was seen a few times. The rearrangement uses TRBV10-3 and TRBJ1-4; 7 bases align to TRBD1. The CDR3 loop spans 16 amino acids. J was trimmed by 0 bases and V by 5 bases; bases with no gene match: 6. Germline V gene lookup returns CDR1 ENHRY and CDR2 SYGVKD. Here the CDR3 DNA reads TGTGCCATCAGTCAGGACAGGCCCTCAACTAATGAAAAACTGTTTTTT. Amino acid sequence: CAISQDRPSTNEKLFF.

The chain uses TRBV24-1 and TRBJ1-6, with 8 bases fitting TRBD1. Germline V gene sequence: CDR1 KGHDR, CDR2 SFDVKD. CDR3 size: 16 residues. V was pared by 5 bases and J by 7 bases, with 9 bases of the junction left unmatched. The CDR3 DNA is TGTGCCACCAGTGGAACAGGGGGACAACGAAATTCACCCCTCCACTTT. Residues: CATSGTGGQRNSPLHF.

For this clone: A junction boundary mismatches the germline segment, possibly from a read error. The chain is built from TRBV7-7 and TRBJ2-3, with 10 positions matching TRBD2. The CDR3 runs 13 residues. Germline V gives CDR1 SSHAT, CDR2 FNYEAQ (reference sequence). As DNA, the CDR3 is TGTGCTAGCAGCTTAGCGGGAGGAGATACGCAGTATTTT. Its protein is CASSLAGGDTQYF.

This clone has more than one count but fewer than ten. DNA for the CDR3: TGTGCCCGCCGCCGGACAATGAACACTGAAGCTTTCTTT. Its protein product is CARRRTMNTEAFF. The rearrangement links TRBV12-3 or TRBV12-4 to TRBJ1-1, with a weak D call TRBD1 (5 bases). CDR3 length: 13 residues. V lost 11 bases and J lost 0, with 13 bases in between.

This clone occurred once. The V call is TRBV7-2, the J call TRBJ1-2, with TRBD1 as a possible D gene (6 bases). This CDR3 contains 13 residues. CDR1 SGHTA and CDR2 FQGNSA come from the germline V gene. Trimming removed 1 base from V and 8 bases from J, with 11 bases in between. The CDR3 spells CASSLVVTGGYTF. The CDR3 coding sequence is TGTGCCAGCAGCTTAGTCGTAACAGGGGGCTACACCTTC.

The chain has TRBV19 and TRBJ2-2; 7 nucleotides line up with TRBD2. CDR1 and CDR2 (germline): LNHDA, SQIVND (reference sequence). The junction had 13 bases not matched to a gene; V was cut back by 5 bases and J by 7 bases. The CDR3 has 16 residues. DNA for the CDR3: TGTGCCAGTAGTTGGGATGGGGGGAGGGCCAGCGGGGAGCTGTTTTTT. It is translated as CASSWDGGRASGELFF.

The chain recombines TRBV20-1 with TRBJ2-3; TRBD2 might be the D (6 bases). Between the trimmed V and J ends, which lost 3 bases and 1 base, there was a span of 14 bases. The germline CDR1 and CDR2 sequences are DFQATT and SNEGSKA (reference sequence). This CDR3 contains 15 residues. The CDR3 loop reads CSASRGTVGTDTQYF. DNA for the CDR3: TGCAGTGCTAGTCGGGGGACTGTTGGCACAGATACGCAGTATTTT.

The CDR3 loop is CASSISGGDSPLHF. The CDR3, as DNA: TGTGCCAGTAGTATTTCGGGGGGGGACTCACCCCTCCACTTT. The chain employs TRBV19 and TRBJ1-6; TRBD1 is a possible D gene (5 bases). With 3 bases removed from V and 10 bases from J, the gap between germline ends came to 13 bases. The length of the CDR3 is 14 residues. The germline CDR1 and CDR2 sequences are LNHDA and SQIVND (reference sequence).

The chain couples TRBV27 to TRBJ1-4; 8 bases agree with TRBD1. The CDR3 covers 15 residues. In germline, CDR1 is MNHEY, CDR2 SMNVEV (reference sequence). The trim removed 8 bases at V and 10 bases at J, leaving 15 bases unmatched. As DNA, the CDR3 is TGTGCCAGCCGCGAAAGACAGGGGTTGTTAGGAAAACTGTTTTTT. It codes for CASRERQGLLGKLFF.